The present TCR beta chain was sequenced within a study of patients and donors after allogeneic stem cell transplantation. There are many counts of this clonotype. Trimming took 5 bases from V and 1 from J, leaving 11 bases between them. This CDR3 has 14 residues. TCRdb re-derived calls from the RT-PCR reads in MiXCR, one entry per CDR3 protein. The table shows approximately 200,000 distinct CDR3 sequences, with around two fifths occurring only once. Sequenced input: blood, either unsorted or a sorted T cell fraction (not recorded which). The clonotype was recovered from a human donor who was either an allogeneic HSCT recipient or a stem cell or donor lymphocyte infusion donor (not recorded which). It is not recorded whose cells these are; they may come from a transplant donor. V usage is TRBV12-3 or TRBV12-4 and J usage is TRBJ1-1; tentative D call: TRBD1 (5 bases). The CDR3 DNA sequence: TGTGCCAGCAGTCCGGGACGCTGGAACACTGAAGCTTTCTTT. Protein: CASSPGRWNTEAFF.